The T cell receptor beta chain described here comes from a study of PD-1 blockade in classical Hodgkin lymphoma. Whole-study context: Patients were dosed intravenously with nivolumab at 3 mg/kg every 2 weeks.

This clone is judged medium-sized. The antigen is not known. Study-wide findings and caveats: While CD8+ TCR diversity did not rise significantly by C4D1, CD4+ TCR diversity did. For complete responders, baseline diversity was comparable to that of newly diagnosed patients.

From germline, CDR1 is ENHRY and CDR2 SYGVKD. Trimming at V came to 5 bases and at J to 6 bases, leaving 3 bases not matched to a gene. This CDR3 spans 14 amino acids. Clones were read by immunoSEQ multiplex PCR, and TCRdb kept only the in-frame ones, dropping some. The sample contains 2,000 to 3,000 clones, roughly 70% of which appear only once. Time point indicated: cycle 4 day 1 (C4D1), after more than 5 weeks of nivolumab. Relapse was seen in all patients after autologous stem cell transplantation, and brentuximab vedotin exposure was variable. CD8+ T cell isolation from thawed PBMCs was performed by magnetic negative selection.

The rearrangement joins TRBV10-3 to TRBJ2-1, with TRBD1 matching over 11 bases. The sequence came from a human donor with classical Hodgkin lymphoma. The sample here was CD8+ T cells from blood, taken before the fourth cycle of nivolumab. The CDR3 coding sequence is TGTGCCATCAGTACCGGGACAGGGGGCAATGAGCAGTTCTTC. Protein: CAISTGTGGNEQFF.